Listed below are T cell receptor beta chains from one sample, sequenced in a study of cytomegalovirus exposure and HLA in healthy donors. The table came from immunoSEQ multiplex PCR; TCRdb's copy has only in-frame clones and leaves some out. The data show 130,000 to 150,000 clones, 80% to 90% seen once. The specimen sequenced was PBMCs. These TCRs come from a woman in her 30s in good health and CMV-seropositive. CDR3s include the opening cysteine and the closing phenylalanine or tryptophan. Each record gives: J gene, clone size, V gene, CDR3 length, D gene, CDR3 DNA, CDR3 protein. A D gene is named only where the DNA matches it firmly. Not every row has a clone size; where given, it reads once, few, many or a size class.

>TRBJ2-4|once|TRBV2|18|TRBD1
TGTGCCAGCAGTGAAGCCCTGGGACAGGGGGTAGCCAAAAACATTCAGTACTTC
CASSEALGQGVAKNIQYF
>TRBJ2-1|.|TRBV6-5|15|.
TGTGCCAGCAGTTACTGGACTACCCGGGACAATGAGCAGTTCTTC
CASSYWTTRDNEQFF
>TRBJ2-7|.|TRBV5-4|15|.
TGTGCCAGCAGCTTGGCCGTCTCCACTTCCTACGAGCAGTACTTC
CASSLAVSTSYEQYF
>TRBJ2-3|.|TRBV27|15|TRBD1
TGTGCCAGCAAATCCCGGGACAGGTACACAGATACGCAGTATTTT
CASKSRDRYTDTQYF
>TRBJ1-2|.|TRBV15|16|.
TGTGCCACCAGCAGCCTATGGCAGGGAGGGCACTATGGCTACACCTTC
CATSSLWQGGHYGYTF
>TRBJ2-3|.|TRBV5-1|16|TRBD1
TGCGCCAGCAGCAGCAGGACAGGGGGCGCAACACATACGCAGTATTTT
CASSSRTGGATHTQYF
>TRBJ1-2|.|TRBV25-1|13|.
TGTGCCAGCAGTGTCAGGGAGGACTATGGCTACACCTTC
CASSVREDYGYTF
>TRBJ2-1|.|TRBV4-1|13|.
TGCGCCAGCAGCCAAGAGATCAACTATGAGCAGTTCTTC
CASSQEINYEQFF
>TRBJ2-7|.|TRBV7-9|13|.
TGTGCCAGCAGCTTAGCAGCCTACAGGGAGCAGTACTTC
CASSLAAYREQYF
>TRBJ2-1|.|TRBV5-6|15|.
TGTGCCAGCAGCTTTAAAGGGAGCTCCTACAATGAGCAGTTCTTC
CASSFKGSSYNEQFF
>TRBJ1-2|.|TRBV5-1|15|TRBD1
TGCGCCAGCAGCGGCTGGACAGGGGGCGTCTATGGCTACACCTTC
CASSGWTGGVYGYTF
>TRBJ2-1|.|TRBV28|13|TRBD2
TGTGCCAGCAGTTCATTCACGGGGGGAAGTCAGTTCTTC
CASSSFTGGSQFF
>TRBJ1-5|.|TRBV7-8|19|.
TGTGCCAGCAGCTTAGGAAAACCAGGGACAACGTATAGCAATCAGCCCCAGCATTTT
CASSLGKPGTTYSNQPQHF
>TRBJ2-1|.|TRBV25-1|16|TRBD2
TGTGCCAGCAGTGGCACATATACTAGCGGGGGTTATGAGCAGTTCTTC
CASSGTYTSGGYEQFF
>TRBJ2-1|.|TRBV20-1|11|TRBD1
TGCAGTGCTGCCCCCGGGACAGTTCGGTTCTTC
CSAAPGTVRFF
>TRBJ1-4|.|TRBV12-2|15|.
TGTGCAAGTCGCTTAGCAGGGACAAGGGATGAAAAACTGTTTTTT
CASRLAGTRDEKLFF
>TRBJ1-6|.|TRBV2|11|.
TGTGCCAGCAGACAGAATTCACCCCTCCACTTT
CASRQNSPLHF
>TRBJ2-7|.|TRBV11-1|14|.
TGTGCCAGCACCCCCAGGGGGGCTTCCTACGAGCAGTACTTC
CASTPRGASYEQYF
>TRBJ2-3|.|TRBV6-4|16|TRBD2
TGTGCCAGCAGTGGTGGACCGGGACTAGAATCAGATACGCAGTATTTT
CASSGGPGLESDTQYF
>TRBJ2-6|.|TRBV7-6|16|.
TGTGCCAGCAGCTTAGGAGCAGGGGCTGGGGCCAACGTCCTGACTTTC
CASSLGAGAGANVLTF
>TRBJ1-2|once|TRBV6-1|12|.
TGTGCCAGCAGTGAAGGGACATATGGCTACACCTTC
CASSEGTYGYTF
>TRBJ2-5|few|TRBV2|17|TRBD2
TGTGCCAGCAGTGAAGGCCTAGCGGGTCCCGAGGGGGAGACCCAGTACTTC
CASSEGLAGPEGETQYF
>TRBJ1-6|.|TRBV6-1|16|.
TGTGCCAGCAGTGAAATGGGGGGACCATATAATTCACCCCTCCACTTT
CASSEMGGPYNSPLHF
>TRBJ2-1|.|TRBV4-1|15|TRBD2
TGCGCCAGCAGCCCCGAAGGACTAGCGGGGAATGAGCAGTTCTTC
CASSPEGLAGNEQFF
>TRBJ2-1|few|TRBV5-1|13|.
TGCGCCAGCAGCTTGTTCGGAGTCAATGAGCAGTTCTTC
CASSLFGVNEQFF
>TRBJ2-5|.|TRBV6-1|13|TRBD2
TGTGCCAGCAGGACTAGCGGGGGGGCCCCTCAGTACTTC
CASRTSGGAPQYF
>TRBJ1-1|.|TRBV2|15|TRBD1
TGTGCCAGCAGCGGGACAGGGGGCGGGAGCACTGAAGCTTTCTTT
CASSGTGGGSTEAFF
>TRBJ2-3|.|TRBV10-1|16|TRBD1
TGCGCCAGCAGTGAGTTACCGGGACAGGGGGGCGATACGCAGTATTTT
CASSELPGQGGDTQYF
>TRBJ2-7|once|TRBV11-2|14|TRBD2
TGTGCCAGCAGCTTTGGCGGGGGGAACTACGAGCAGTACTTC
CASSFGGGNYEQYF
>TRBJ2-1|.|TRBV6-5|14|TRBD2
TGTGCCAGCAGTTACCCACCGGGGGGGAATGAGCAGTTCTTC
CASSYPPGGNEQFF
>TRBJ2-3|.|TRBV6-6|16|TRBD2
TGTGCCAGCAGTCAGGGACTAGCGGGAGGGCCAGATACGCAGTATTTT
CASSQGLAGGPDTQYF